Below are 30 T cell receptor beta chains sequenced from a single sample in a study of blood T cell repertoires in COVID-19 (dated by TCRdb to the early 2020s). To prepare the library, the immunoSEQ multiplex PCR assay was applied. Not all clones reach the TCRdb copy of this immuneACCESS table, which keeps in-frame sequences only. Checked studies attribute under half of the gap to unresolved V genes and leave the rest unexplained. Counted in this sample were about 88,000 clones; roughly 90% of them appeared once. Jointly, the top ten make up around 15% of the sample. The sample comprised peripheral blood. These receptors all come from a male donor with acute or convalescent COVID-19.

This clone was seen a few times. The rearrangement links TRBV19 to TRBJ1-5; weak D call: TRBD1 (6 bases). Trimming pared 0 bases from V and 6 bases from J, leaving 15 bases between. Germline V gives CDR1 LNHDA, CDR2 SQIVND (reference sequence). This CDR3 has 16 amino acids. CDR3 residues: CASSIDYRDTPQPQHF. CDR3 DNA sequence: TGTGCCAGTAGTATAGATTACAGGGACACCCCTCAGCCCCAGCATTTT.

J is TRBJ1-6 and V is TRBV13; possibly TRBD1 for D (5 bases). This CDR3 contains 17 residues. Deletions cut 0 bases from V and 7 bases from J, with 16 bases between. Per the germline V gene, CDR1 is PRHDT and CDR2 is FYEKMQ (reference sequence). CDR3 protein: CASSLGRAHGGNSPLHF. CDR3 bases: TGTGCCAGCAGCTTAGGCCGGGCCCACGGGGGGAATTCACCCCTCCACTTT.

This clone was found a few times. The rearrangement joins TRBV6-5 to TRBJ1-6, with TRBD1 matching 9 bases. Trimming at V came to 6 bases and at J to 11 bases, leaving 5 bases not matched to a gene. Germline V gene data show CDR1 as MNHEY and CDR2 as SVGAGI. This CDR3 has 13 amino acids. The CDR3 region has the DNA TGTGCCAGCAGGCGGGACAGGGAAACACCCCTCCACTTT. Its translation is CASRRDRETPLHF.

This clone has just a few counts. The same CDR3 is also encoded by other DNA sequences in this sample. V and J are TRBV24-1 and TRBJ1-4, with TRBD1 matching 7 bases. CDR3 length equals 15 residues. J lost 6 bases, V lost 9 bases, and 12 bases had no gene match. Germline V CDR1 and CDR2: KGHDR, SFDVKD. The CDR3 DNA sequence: TGTGCCACCTCTGACGGGGGTCAGGGGGATGAAAAACTGTTTTTT. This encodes CATSDGGQGDEKLFF.

As DNA, the CDR3 is TGTGCCAGCAGTGCGGTTTGGAGCGGGGGGGCACTATCAGATACGCAGTATTTT. It translates to CASSAVWSGGALSDTQYF. The rearrangement links TRBV2 to TRBJ2-3; TRBD2 matches 10 bases. The CDR3 totals 18 residues. Germline CDR1 and CDR2: SNHLY and FYNNEI. Trimming removed 4 bases from V and 4 bases from J; junction bases left unmatched: 14.

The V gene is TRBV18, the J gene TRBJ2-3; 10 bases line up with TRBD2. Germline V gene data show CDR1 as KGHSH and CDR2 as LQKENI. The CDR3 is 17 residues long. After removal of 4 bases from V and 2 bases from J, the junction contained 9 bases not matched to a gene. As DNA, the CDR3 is TGTGCCAGCTCACAGTTACCTAGCGGGGGTTCCACAGATACGCAGTATTTT. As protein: CASSQLPSGGSTDTQYF.

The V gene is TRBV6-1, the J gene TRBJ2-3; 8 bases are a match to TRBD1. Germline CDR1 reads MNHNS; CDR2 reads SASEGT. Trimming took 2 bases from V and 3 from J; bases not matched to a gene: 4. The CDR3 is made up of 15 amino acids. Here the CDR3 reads CASSEWTGRTDTQYF. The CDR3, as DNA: TGTGCCAGCAGTGAATGGACAGGGAGGACAGATACGCAGTATTTT.

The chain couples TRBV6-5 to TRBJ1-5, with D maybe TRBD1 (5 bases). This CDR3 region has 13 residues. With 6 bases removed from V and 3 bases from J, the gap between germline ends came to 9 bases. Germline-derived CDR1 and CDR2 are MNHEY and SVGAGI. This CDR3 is CASSDRYNQPQHF. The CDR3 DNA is TGTGCCAGCAGCGACAGATACAATCAGCCCCAGCATTTT.

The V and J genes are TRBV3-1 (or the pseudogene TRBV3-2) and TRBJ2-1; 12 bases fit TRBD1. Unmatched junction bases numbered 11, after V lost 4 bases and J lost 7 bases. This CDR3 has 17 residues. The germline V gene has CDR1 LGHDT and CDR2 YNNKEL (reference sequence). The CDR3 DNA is TGTGCCAGCAGCCCCCCCTCCGGGACAGGGGGCCGGAATGAGCAGTTCTTC. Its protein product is CASSPPSGTGGRNEQFF.

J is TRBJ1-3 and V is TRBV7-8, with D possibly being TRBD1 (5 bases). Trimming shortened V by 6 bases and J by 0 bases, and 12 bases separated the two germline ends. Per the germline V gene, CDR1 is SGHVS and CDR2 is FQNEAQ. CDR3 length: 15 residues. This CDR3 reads CASRRDGASGNTIYF. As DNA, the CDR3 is TGTGCCAGCAGGCGGGACGGCGCCTCTGGAAACACCATATATTTT.

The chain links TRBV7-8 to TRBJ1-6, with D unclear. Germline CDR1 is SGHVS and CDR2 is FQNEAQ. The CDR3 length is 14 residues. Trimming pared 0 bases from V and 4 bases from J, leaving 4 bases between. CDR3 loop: CASSLAGYNSPLHF. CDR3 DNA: TGTGCCAGCAGCTTAGCCGGGTATAATTCACCCCTCCACTTT.

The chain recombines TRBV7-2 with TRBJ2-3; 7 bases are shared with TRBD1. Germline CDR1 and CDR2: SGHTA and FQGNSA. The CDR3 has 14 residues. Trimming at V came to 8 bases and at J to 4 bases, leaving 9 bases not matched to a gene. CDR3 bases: TGTGCCAGCGGGCGCGACCAGGGGGCAGATACGCAGTATTTT. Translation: CASGRDQGADTQYF.

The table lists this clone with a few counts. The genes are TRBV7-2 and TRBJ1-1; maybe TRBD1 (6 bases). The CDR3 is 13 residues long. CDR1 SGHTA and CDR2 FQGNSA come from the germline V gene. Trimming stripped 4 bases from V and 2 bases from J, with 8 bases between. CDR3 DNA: TGTGCCAGCAGCTCACAGGGAAACACTGAAGCTTTCTTT. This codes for CASSSQGNTEAFF.

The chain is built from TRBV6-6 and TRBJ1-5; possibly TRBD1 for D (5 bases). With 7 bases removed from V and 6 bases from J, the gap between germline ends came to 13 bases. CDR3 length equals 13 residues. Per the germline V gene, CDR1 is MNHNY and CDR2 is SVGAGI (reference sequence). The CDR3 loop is CASTQGRVQPQHF. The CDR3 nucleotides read TGTGCCAGCACCCAGGGCAGGGTTCAGCCCCAGCATTTT.

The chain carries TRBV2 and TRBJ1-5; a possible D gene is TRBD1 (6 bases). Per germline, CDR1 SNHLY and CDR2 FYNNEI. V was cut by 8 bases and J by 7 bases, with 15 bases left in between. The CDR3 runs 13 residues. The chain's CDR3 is CASGRLGGQPQHF. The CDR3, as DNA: TGTGCCAGCGGCCGACTTGGGGGCCAGCCCCAGCATTTT.

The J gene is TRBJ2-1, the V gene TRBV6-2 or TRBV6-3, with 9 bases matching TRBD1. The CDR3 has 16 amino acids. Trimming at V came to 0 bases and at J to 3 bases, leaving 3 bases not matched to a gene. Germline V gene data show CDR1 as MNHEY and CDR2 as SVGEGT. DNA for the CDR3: TGTGCCAGCAGTTACTCTTCGGGACAGGGCTACAATGAGCAGTTCTTC. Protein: CASSYSSGQGYNEQFF.

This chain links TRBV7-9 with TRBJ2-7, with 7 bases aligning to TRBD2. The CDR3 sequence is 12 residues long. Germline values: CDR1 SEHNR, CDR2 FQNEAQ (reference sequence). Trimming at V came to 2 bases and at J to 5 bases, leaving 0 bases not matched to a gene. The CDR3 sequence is CASSLSGDEQYF. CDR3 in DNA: TGTGCCAGCAGCTTAAGCGGGGACGAGCAGTACTTC.

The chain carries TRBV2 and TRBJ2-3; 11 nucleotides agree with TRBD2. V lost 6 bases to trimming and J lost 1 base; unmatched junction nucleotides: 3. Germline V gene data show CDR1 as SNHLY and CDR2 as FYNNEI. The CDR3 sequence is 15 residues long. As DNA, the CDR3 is TGTGCCAGCAGCCTACTAGCGGGGGGCACAGATACGCAGTATTTT. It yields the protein CASSLLAGGTDTQYF.

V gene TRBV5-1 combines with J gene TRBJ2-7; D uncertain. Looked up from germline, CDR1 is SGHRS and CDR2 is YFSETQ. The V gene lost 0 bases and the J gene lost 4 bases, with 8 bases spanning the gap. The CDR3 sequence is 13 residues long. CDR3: CASSLATRYEQYF. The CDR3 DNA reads TGCGCCAGCAGCTTGGCTACGAGATACGAGCAGTACTTC.

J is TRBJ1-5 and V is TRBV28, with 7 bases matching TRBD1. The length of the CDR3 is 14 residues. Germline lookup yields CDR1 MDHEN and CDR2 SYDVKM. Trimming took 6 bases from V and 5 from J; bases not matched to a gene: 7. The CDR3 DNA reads TGTGCCAGCAGAATGGGACAGATGGATCAGCCCCAGCATTTT. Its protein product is CASRMGQMDQPQHF.

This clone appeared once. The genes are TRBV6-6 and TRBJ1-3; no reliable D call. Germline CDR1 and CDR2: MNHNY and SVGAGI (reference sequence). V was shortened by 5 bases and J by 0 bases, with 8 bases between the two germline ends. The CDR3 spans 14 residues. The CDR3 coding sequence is TGTGCCAGCAGTCAGCCGGGCTCTGGAAACACCATATATTTT. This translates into CASSQPGSGNTIYF.

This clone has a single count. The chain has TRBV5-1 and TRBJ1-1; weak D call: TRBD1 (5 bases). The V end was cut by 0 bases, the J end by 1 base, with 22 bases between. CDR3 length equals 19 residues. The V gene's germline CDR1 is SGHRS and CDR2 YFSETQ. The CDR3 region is CASSLVWGDPLLTNTEAFF. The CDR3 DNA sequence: TGCGCCAGCAGCTTGGTCTGGGGGGACCCCTTATTAACGAACACTGAAGCTTTCTTT.

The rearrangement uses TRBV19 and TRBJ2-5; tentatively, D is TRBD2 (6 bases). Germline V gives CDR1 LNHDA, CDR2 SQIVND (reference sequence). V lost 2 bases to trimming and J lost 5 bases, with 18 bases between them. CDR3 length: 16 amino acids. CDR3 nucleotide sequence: TGTGCCAGTAGTATATTCCCGGGAGCTCTCCGTGAGACCCAGTACTTC. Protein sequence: CASSIFPGALRETQYF.

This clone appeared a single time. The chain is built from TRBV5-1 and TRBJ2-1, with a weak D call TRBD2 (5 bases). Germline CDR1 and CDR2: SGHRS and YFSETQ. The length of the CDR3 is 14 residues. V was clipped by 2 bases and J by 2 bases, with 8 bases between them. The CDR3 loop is CASSFGGTYNEQFF. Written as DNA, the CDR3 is TGCGCCAGCAGCTTTGGAGGAACCTACAATGAGCAGTTCTTC.

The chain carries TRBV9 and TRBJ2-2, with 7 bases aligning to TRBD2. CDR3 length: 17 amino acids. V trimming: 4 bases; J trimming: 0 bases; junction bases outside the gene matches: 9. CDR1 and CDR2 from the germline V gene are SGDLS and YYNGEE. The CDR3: CASSPRGVESNTGELFF. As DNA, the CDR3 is TGTGCCAGCAGCCCCCGGGGGGTAGAGTCGAACACCGGGGAGCTGTTTTTT.

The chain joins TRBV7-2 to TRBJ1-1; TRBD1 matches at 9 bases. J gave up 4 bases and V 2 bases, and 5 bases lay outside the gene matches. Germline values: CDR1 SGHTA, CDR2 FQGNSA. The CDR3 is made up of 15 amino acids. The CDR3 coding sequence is TGTGCCAGCAGCTTACTGACAGGGGGTGTCACTGAAGCTTTCTTT. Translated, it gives CASSLLTGGVTEAFF.

The CDR3 reads CASSFYRDRNLFYEQYF. CDR3 bases: TGTGCCAGCAGTTTCTACCGGGACAGGAACCTTTTCTACGAGCAGTACTTC. The rearrangement uses TRBV6-2 or TRBV6-3 and TRBJ2-7, with 8 bases matching TRBD1. Unmatched junction bases numbered 14, after V lost 4 bases and J lost 3 bases. This CDR3 has 17 amino acids. The germline V gene has CDR1 MNHEY and CDR2 SVGEGT.

The DNA for the CDR3 is TGTGCCAGCACCTCGGTCGGGGTCGGCTACACCTTC. This gives the protein CASTSVGVGYTF. The rearrangement joins TRBV5-4 to TRBJ1-2; D gene unclear. Looked up from germline, CDR1 is SGHNT and CDR2 is YYREEE (reference sequence). The ends were cut back, 6 bases at V and 8 bases at J, with 14 bases in the middle. The CDR3 spans 12 residues.

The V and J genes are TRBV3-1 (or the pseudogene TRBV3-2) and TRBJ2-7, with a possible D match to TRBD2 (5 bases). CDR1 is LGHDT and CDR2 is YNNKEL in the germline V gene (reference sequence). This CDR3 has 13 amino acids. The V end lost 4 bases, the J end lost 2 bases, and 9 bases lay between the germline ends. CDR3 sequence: CASSLPGAYEQYF. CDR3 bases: TGTGCCAGCAGCCTCCCCGGGGCCTACGAGCAGTACTTC.

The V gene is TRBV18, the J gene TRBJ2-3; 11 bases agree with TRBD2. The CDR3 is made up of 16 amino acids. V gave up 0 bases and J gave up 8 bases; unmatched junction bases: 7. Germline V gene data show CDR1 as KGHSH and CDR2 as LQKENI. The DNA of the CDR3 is TGTGCCAGCTCACCACCCGGGACTAGCGGTCCGGTTACGCAGTATTTT. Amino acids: CASSPPGTSGPVTQYF.